The sequence of this T cell receptor (gamma chain) was determined in a study of γδ T cells in repeated Plasmodium falciparum infection (dated by TCRdb to the early 2020s). Notes on the research overall: Malian children exposed to intense seasonal malaria transmission were enrolled in the natural-infection arm and compared with Australian children matched for age and gender. Four controlled human malaria infections were administered to about 5 malaria-naive U.S. adults over approximately 600 days by bites from P. falciparum NF54-infected Anopheles stephensi mosquitoes. Controlled-infection subjects were sampled at baseline, immediately before selected infections, and 21 days after each infection. Malian gammadelta TCR repertoires were analysed cross-sectionally during no-transmission periods and longitudinally across acute febrile malaria episodes. Using both natural infection in Mali and controlled human malaria infection, the study looked at the way repeated Plasmodium falciparum infection shapes the human gammadelta T cell repertoire. The paper as a whole reports these results and caveats: Because the controlled-infection cohort was small, analysis of inter-individual variability in gammadelta T cell responses was limited. In Vdelta2-negative, largely Vdelta1+, gammadelta TCR repertoires, repeated controlled infections appeared to drive waves of new clonotype selection. Across time and infection, the Vgamma9/Vdelta2+ TCR repertoires showed a highly stable polyclonal makeup, with many TCRgamma sequences overlapping between individuals. Compared with the repertoires of Australian children, the Vdelta2-negative gammadelta TCR repertoires of Malian children appeared more clonally expanded, less diverse and less shared. The Malian cohort came from a small rural village of predominantly one ethnic group, limiting generalizability.

For bulk TCR repertoire analysis, Vgamma9/Vdelta2+ and Vdelta2-negative gammadelta T cell populations were isolated by flow sorting from peripheral blood mononuclear cells. Libraries were constructed by multiplex PCR. Instrument on record: Illumina MiSeq. Both TCR gamma (TRG) and TCR delta (TRD) chains were sequenced from each sorted gammadelta T cell sample. The paper's processing steps were these. The repertoire analyses used clonotype tree plots, the accumulated frequency of the top 20 clonotypes, and diversity index (DI) and D75 metrics. TCRdb called clones afresh from the public reads with CATT; identical DNA rows were later merged. These V and J calls originate from TCRdb's pipeline instead of the authors' own analysis. The sample table lists a few thousand gamma-chain clones, around 3% of them with a count of one. The biggest ten clones account for 25% to 35% of the sample. CDR1 and CDR2 were assigned from the germline V gene as VINAFY and YDVSNSKD. The CDR3 numbers 11 residues from cysteine through phenylalanine. The kept DNA is CDR3 alone, 33 bases in frame from the first base. Trimmed from V: 0 bases; trimmed from J: 14 bases; junction bases lacking a gene match: 7.

Many counts were recorded for this clone. It lacks a known antigen. No per-base quality is available; no much larger clone lies one base away. The rearranged chain carries TRGV5 and TRGJ1 or TRGJ2. This TCR was recovered from a pool of human donors (malaria-infected and uninfected, not separated). The sequenced material came from gamma-delta T cells from blood. The DNA sequence is given as TGTGCCACCTGGGACAGGCCAAGGGAACTCTTT. Its protein is CATWDRPRELF.